The clone carrying this TCR beta chain was observed many times. The read falls 3 residues short of the CDR3 end, and the missing part is taken from the germline J gene. This specimen belongs to a study of T cell clonality in common variable immunodeficiency. The V gene lost 0 bases and the J gene lost 5 bases, with 10 bases spanning the gap. The germline gives CDR1 DFQATT, CDR2 SNEGSKA (reference sequence). There are 13 residues in the CDR3. Produced via immunoSEQ multiplex PCR; TCRdb's table is partial and in-frame only. Listed for the sample are around 60,000 clones, none seen a single time. The sample consisted of peripheral blood mononuclear cells. The receptor was derived from a person aged 18-70 years in good health. This chain joins TRBV20-1 and TRBJ2-5; no reliable D call. The sequenced CDR3 bases are TGCAGTGCTAGAGAGTCTCCAGCGGAGACC. This codes for CSARESPAET. The whole CDR3 sequence is CSARESPAETQYF.